This TCR beta chain was sequenced in a study of blood T cell repertoires in COVID-19. The wider study: Spain, Italy and the United States supplied samples that represented acute and convalescent COVID-19.

Participant ages covered roughly 18 to 89 years across 24 US areas. Assignment of participants to cohorts was predicated upon participant-reported clinical history. V trimming: 6 bases; J trimming: 3 bases; junction bases outside the gene matches: 7. CDR1 and CDR2 (germline): SEHNR, FQNEAQ (reference sequence). There are 14 residues in the CDR3. Original processing notes: Amplification with reference gene primers provided the estimates of nucleated cell counts. Repertoires were generated with immunoSEQ multiplex PCR, while TCRdb's copy carries only in-frame clones and drops some. That table gives V, J and clone size, and the DNA gave D and trimming. The table lists more than 300,000 clones, roughly 89% of them singletons, with about a tenth in the top ten.

Sequencing was performed on PBMCs or T cells enriched from blood (not recorded which). The sequence derives from a woman aged 30 to 39 who had recovered from COVID-19. The rearrangement joins TRBV7-9 to TRBJ1-2; 7 nucleotides match TRBD1. The CDR3 loop is CASRPGTADYGYTF. The CDR3, as DNA: TGTGCCAGCAGGCCCGGGACAGCGGACTATGGCTACACCTTC.